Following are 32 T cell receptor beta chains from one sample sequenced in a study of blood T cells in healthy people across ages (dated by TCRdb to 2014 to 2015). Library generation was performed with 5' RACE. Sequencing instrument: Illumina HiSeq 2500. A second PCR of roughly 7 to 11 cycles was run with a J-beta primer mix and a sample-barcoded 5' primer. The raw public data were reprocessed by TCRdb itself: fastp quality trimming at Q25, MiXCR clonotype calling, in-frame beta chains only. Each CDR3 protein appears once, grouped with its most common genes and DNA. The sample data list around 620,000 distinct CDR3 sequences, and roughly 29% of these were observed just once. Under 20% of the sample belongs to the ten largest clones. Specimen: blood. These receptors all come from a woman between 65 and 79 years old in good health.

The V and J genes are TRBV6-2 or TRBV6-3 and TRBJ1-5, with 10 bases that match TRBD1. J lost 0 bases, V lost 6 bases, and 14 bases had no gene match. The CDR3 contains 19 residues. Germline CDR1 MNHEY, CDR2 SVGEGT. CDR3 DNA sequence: TGTGCCAGCAGCTACGAGACAGGGGGCTCGTCCCCTAGCAATCAGCCCCAGCATTTT. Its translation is CASSYETGGSSPSNQPQHF.

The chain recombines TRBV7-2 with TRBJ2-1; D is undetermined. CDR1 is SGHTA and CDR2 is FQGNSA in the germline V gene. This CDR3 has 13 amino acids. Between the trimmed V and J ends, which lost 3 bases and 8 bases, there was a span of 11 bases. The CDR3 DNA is TGTGCCAGCAGCTTCTCGCCTAGAGATGAGCAGTTCTTC. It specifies CASSFSPRDEQFF.

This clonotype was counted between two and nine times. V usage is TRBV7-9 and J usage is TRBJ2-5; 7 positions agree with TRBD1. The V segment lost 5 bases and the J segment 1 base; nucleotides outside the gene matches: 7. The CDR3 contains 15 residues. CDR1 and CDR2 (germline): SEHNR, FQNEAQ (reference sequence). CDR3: CASSQRGTVQETQYF. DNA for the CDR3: TGTGCCAGCAGCCAAAGGGGGACAGTCCAAGAGACCCAGTACTTC.

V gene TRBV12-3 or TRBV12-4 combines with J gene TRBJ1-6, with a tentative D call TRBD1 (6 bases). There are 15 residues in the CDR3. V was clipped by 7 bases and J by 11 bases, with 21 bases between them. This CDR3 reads CASTQGSASNPPLHF. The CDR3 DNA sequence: TGTGCCAGCACCCAGGGGAGCGCCTCTAACCCACCCCTCCACTTT.

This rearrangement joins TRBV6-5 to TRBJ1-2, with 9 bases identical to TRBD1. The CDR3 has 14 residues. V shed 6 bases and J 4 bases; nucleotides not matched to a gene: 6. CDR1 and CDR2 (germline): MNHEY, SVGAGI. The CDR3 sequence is CASRETGGVYGYTF. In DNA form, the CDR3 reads TGTGCCAGCAGAGAGACAGGGGGAGTCTATGGCTACACCTTC.

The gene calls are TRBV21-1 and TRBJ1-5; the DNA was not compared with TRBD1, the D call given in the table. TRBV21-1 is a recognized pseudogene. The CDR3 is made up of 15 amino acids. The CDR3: CASSNLMTESKPQHF. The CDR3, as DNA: TGTGCCAGCAGCAATTTGATGACAGAAAGTAAGCCCCAGCATTTT.

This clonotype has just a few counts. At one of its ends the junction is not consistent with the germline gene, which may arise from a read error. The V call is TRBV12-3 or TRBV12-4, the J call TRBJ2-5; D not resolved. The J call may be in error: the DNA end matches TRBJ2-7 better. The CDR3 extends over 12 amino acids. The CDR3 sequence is CARSFAGYEQYF. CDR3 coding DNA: TGTGCCCGCAGTTTCGCTGGCTACGAGCAGTACTTC.

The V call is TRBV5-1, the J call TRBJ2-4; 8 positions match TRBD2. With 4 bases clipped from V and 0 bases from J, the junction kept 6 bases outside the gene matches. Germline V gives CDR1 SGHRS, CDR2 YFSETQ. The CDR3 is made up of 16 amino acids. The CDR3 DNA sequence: TGCGCCAGCAGCACCACTAGCGGATTAGCCAAAAACATTCAGTACTTC. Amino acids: CASSTTSGLAKNIQYF.

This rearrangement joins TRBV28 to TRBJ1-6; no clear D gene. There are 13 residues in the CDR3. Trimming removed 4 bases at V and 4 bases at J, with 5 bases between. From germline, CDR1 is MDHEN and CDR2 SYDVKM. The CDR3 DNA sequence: TGTGCCAGCAGTTCCCTTTATAATTCACCCCTCCACTTT. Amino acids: CASSSLYNSPLHF. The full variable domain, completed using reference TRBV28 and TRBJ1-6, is DVKVTQSSRYLVKRTGEKVFLECVQDMDHENMFWYRQDPGLGLRLIYFSYDVKMKEKGDIPEGYSVSREKKERFSLILESASTNQTSMYLCASSSLYNSPLHFGNGTRLTVT.

The CDR3 bases are TGCGCCAGCAGCCCCACGGGGACAGGGACTGTCACAGATACGCAGTATTTT. Its protein product is CASSPTGTGTVTDTQYF. This chain connects TRBV4-1 to TRBJ2-3; 9 positions match TRBD1. Per germline, CDR1 MGHRA and CDR2 YSYEKL. The CDR3 totals 17 residues. Unmatched junction bases numbered 10, after V lost 4 bases and J lost 2 bases.

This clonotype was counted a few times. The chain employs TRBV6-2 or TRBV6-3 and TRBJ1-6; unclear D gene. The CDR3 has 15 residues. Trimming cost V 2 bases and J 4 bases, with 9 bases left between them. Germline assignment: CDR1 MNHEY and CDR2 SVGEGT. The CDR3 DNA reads TGTGCCAGCAGTTACAGTGGCAGTTATAATTCACCCCTCCACTTT. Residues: CASSYSGSYNSPLHF.

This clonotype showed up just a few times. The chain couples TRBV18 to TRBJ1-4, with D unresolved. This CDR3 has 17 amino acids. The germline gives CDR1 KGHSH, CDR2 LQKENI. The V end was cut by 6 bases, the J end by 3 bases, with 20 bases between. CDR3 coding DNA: TGTGCCAGCTCGTTAACTCACCCGGGCGCGGCTAATGAAAAACTGTTTTTT. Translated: CASSLTHPGAANEKLFF.

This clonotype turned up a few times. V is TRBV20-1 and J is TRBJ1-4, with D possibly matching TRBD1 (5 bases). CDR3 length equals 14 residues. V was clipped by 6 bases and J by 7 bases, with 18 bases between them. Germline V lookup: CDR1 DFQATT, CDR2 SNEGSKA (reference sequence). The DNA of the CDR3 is TGCAGTGCGTCCGCTACGGGGACGAGTGAAAAACTGTTTTTT. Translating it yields CSASATGTSEKLFF.

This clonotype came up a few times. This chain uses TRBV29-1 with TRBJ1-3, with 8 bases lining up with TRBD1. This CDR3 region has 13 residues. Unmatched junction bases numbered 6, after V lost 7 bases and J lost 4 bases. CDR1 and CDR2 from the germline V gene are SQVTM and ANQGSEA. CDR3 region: CSAQTGEGNTIYF. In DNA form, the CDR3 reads TGCAGCGCCCAGACAGGGGAAGGAAACACCATATATTTT.

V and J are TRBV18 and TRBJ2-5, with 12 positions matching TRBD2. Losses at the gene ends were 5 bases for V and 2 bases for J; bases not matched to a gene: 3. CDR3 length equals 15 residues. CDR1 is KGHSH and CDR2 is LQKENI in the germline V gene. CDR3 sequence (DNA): TGTGCCAGCTCATGGGGGACTAGCGGGCAAGAGACCCAGTACTTC. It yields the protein CASSWGTSGQETQYF.

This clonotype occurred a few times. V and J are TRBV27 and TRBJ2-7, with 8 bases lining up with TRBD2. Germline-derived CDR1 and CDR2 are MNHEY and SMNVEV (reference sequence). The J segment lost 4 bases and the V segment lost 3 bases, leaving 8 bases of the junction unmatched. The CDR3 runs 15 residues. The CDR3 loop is CASSFSGARGYEQYF. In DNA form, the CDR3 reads TGTGCCAGCAGTTTTAGCGGGGCCCGAGGTTACGAGCAGTACTTC.

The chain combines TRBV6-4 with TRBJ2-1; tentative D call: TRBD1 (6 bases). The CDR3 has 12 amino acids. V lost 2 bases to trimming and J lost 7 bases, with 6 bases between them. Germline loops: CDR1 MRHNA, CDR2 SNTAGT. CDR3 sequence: CASSDTGNEQFF. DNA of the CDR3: TGTGCCAGCAGTGACACAGGGAATGAGCAGTTCTTC.

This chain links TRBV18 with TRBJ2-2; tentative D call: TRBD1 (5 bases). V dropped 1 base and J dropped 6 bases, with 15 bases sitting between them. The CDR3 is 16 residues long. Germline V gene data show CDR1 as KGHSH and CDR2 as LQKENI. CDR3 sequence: CASSPLTRVRAGELFF. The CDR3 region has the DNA TGTGCCAGCTCACCACTCACCAGGGTCCGTGCCGGGGAGCTGTTTTTT.

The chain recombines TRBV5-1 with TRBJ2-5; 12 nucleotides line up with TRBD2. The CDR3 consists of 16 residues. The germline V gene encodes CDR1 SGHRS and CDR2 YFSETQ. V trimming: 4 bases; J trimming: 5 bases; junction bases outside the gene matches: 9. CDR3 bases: TGCGCCAGCAGCCCAGGACTAGCGGGGAAACAGGAGACCCAGTACTTC. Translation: CASSPGLAGKQETQYF.

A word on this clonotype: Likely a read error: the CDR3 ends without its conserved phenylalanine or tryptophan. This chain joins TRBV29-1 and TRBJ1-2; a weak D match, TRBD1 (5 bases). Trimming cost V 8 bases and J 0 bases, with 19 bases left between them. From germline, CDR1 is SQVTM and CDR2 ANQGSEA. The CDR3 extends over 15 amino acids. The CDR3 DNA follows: TGCAGCACACGATCCCCGGGGGATACTAACTATGGCTACACCCTC. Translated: CSTRSPGDTNYGYTL.

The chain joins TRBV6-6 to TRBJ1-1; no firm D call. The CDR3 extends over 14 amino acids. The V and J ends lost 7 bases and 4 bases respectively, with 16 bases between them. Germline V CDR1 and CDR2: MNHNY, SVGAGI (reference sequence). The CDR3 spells CASTSSLLGTEAFF. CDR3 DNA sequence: TGTGCCAGCACGTCCTCTTTGTTGGGCACTGAAGCTTTCTTT.

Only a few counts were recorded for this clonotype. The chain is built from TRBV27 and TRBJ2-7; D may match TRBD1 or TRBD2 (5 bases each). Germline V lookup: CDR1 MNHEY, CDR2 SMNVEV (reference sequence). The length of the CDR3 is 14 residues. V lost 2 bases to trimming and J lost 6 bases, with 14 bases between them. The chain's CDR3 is CASSLIPSGTEQYF. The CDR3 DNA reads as TGTGCCAGCAGTTTAATCCCCTCAGGGACCGAGCAGTACTTC.

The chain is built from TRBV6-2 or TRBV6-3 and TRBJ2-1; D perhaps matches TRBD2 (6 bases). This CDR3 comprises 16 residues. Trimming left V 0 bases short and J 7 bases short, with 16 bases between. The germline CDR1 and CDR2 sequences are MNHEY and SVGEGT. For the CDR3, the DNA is TGTGCCAGCAGTTACTCGAAACGGGGGAAATGGAATGAGCAGTTCTTC. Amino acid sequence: CASSYSKRGKWNEQFF.

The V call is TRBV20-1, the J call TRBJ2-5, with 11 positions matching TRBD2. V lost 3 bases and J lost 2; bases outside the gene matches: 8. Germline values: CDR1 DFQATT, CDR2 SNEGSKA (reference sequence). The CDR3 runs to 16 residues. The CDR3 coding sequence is TGCAGTGCTAGGCTGGGACTAGCGGAGATACAAGAGACCCAGTACTTC. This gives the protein CSARLGLAEIQETQYF.

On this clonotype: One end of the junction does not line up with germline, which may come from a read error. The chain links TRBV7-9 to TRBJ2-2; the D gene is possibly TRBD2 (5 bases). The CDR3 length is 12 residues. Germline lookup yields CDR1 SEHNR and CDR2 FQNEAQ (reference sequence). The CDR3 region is CAGSRRAGELFF. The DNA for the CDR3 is TGTGCCGGCAGCCGGCGGGCCGGGGAGCTGTTTTTT.

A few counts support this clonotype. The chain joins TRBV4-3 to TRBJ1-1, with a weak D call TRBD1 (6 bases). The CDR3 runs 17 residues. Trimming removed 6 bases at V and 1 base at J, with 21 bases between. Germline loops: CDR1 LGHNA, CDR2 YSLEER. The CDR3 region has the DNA TGCGCCAGCAGGGGGGGGCAGACAGGTGCTCCGAACACTGAAGCTTTCTTT. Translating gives CASRGGQTGAPNTEAFF.

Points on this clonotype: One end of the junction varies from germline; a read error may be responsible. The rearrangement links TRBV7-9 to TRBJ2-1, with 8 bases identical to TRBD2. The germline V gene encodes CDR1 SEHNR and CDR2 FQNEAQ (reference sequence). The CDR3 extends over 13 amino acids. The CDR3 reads CASLTGGTETLYF. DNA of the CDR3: TGTGCCAGCTTGACGGGGGGGACGGAGACCCTGTACTTC.

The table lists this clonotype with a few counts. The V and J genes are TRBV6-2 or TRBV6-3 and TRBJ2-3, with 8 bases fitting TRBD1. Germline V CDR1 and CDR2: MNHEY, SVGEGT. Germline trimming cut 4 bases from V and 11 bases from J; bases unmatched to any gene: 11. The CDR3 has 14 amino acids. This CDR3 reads CASSFRGPSDGQYF. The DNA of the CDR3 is TGTGCCAGCAGTTTCAGGGGGCCATCAGATGGGCAGTATTTT.

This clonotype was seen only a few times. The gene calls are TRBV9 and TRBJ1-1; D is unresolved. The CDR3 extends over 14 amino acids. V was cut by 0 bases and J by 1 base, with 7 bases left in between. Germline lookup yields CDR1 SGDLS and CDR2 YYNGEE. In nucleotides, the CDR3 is TGTGCCAGCAGCGTAGGGGTGGCGAACACTGAAGCTTTCTTT. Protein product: CASSVGVANTEAFF.

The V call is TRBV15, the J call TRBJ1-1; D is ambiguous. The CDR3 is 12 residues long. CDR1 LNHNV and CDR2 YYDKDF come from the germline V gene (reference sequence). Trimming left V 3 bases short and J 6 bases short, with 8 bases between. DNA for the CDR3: TGTGCCACCAGCAGGGGGTCTTCTGAAGCTTTCTTT. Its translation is CATSRGSSEAFF. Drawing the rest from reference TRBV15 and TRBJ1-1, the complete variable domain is DAMVIQNPRYQVTQFGKPVTLSCSQTLNHNVMYWYQQKSSQAPKLLFHYYDKDFNNEADTPDNFQSRRPNTSFCFLDIRSPGLGDTAMYLCATSRGSSEAFFGQGTRLTVV.

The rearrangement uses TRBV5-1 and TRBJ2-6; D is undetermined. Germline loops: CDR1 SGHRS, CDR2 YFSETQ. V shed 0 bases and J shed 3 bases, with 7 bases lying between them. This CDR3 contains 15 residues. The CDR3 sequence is CASSLEQSGANVLTF. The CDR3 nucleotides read TGCGCCAGCAGCTTGGAACAAAGTGGGGCCAACGTCCTGACTTTC.

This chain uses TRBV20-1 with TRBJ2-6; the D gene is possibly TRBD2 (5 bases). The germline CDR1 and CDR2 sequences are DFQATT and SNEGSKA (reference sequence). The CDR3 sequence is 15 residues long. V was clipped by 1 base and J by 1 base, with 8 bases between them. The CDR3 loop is CSARAGGSGANVLTF. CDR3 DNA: TGCAGTGCTAGAGCCGGAGGTTCTGGGGCCAACGTCCTGACTTTC.